The clone carrying this T cell receptor beta chain was seen repeatedly, ten times or more. The record originates from a study of T cell repertoires in cytomegalovirus infection. Per the germline V gene, CDR1 is WNHNN and CDR2 is SYGVQD (reference sequence). The V and J ends lost 4 bases and 1 base respectively, with 19 bases between them. The CDR3 length is 17 residues. TCRdb passed the reads through MiXCR, listing each CDR3 protein once. The data hold around 260,000 distinct CDR3 sequences, with approximately 9.1% observed a single time. The sequencing sample was made of PBMCs. This rearrangement joins TRBV10-1 to TRBJ1-1; D is unclear. The TCR comes from a human donor in good health (CMV status not recorded). Some clones in this sample may be carry-over from other donors' samples. This CDR3 is CASSGTRLIRGNTEAFF. The CDR3 region has the DNA TGCGCCAGCAGTGGAACCCGCCTTATTCGAGGGAACACTGAAGCTTTCTTT.